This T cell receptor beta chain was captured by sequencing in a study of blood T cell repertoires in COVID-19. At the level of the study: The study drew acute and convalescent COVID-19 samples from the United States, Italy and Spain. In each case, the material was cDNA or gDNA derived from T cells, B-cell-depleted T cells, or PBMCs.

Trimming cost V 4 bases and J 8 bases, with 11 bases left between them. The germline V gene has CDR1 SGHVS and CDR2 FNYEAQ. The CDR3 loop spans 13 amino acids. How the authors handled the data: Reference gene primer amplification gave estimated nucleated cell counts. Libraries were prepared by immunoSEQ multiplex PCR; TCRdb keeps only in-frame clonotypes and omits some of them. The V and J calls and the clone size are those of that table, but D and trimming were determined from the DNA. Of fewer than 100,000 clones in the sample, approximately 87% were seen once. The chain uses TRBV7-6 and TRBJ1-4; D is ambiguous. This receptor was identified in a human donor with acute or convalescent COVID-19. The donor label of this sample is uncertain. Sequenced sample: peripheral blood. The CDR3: CASSSWRTEKLFF. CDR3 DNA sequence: TGTGCCAGCAGCTCGTGGAGGACCGAAAAACTGTTTTTT.